This T cell receptor (beta chain) was identified in a study of graft-versus-host responses after intestinal transplantation. Study as a whole: Transplants given to recipients were multivisceral, liver-intestinal, or isolated intestinal.

Findings of the study overall: High graft-versus-host to host-versus-graft T cell clonal ratios marked allografts of patients with graft-donor macrochimerism.

In germline, CDR1 is SGDLS, CDR2 YYNGEE. This CDR3 contains 16 residues. The J segment lost 1 base and the V segment lost 0 bases, leaving 4 bases of the junction unmatched. Regarding this clone: Its antigen is as yet unknown.

Repertoires were generated with immunoSEQ multiplex PCR, while TCRdb's copy carries only in-frame clones and drops some. This sample carries about 110,000 clones, roughly 90% of them seen once, and the ten largest clones take about 0.73%. This specimen consisted of unstimulated CD4+ T cells sorted from spleen or lymph node cells, obtained before transplant. The rearrangement uses TRBV9 and TRBJ1-3; TRBD1 matches at 7 bases. The receptor was derived from a human donor who was the organ donor for an intestinal transplant. This CDR3 reads CASSVGGGRSGNTIYF. Written as DNA, the CDR3 is TGTGCCAGCAGCGTAGGAGGGGGCCGATCTGGAAACACCATATATTTT.